Sequencing of this T cell receptor (beta chain) was carried out in a study of post-analysis software for immune sequencing data. Study at large: Disease trajectories encompassed relapsing-remitting, secondary progressive and progressive-relapsing multiple sclerosis. Study results and caveats: Higher frequency in patients than in controls was seen for several TRBV segments, with TRBV5-6, TRBV5-1 and TRBV20-1 among them. Significantly lower normalized Chao1 diversity was found in patients with multiple sclerosis relative to controls. Samples from one preparation batch, clustered by F measure, grouped strongly together.

This clonotype has only a few counts. Its antigen is still unknown. Unique-molecular-identifier-tagged TCR beta cDNA libraries were used. T cells numbering roughly 1 to 11 million yielded cDNA molecules that totaled roughly 500,000. One entry per CDR3 protein, called by TCRdb with MiXCR from the PCR reads. The sample shows about 430,000 distinct CDR3 sequences, approximately 37% of them seen only once. The CDR3 covers 14 residues. Germline-derived CDR1 and CDR2 are LNHNV and YYDKDF (reference sequence). V is TRBV15 and J is TRBJ2-5; no firm D call. The end of the DNA fits TRBJ2-7 better, so the J call may be wrong. The receptor was isolated from a girl between 2 and 10 years old with multiple sclerosis. Sequenced: blood. The CDR3 is CATSRGRLINEQYF. The CDR3 bases are TGTGCCACCAGCAGAGGCCGTCTCATCAACGAGCAGTACTTC.